This note documents a single T cell receptor beta chain sequence. What it binds is unknown. V was trimmed by 6 bases and J by 2 bases, leaving 4 bases between them. This CDR3 is 11 amino acids long. Germline V gene lookup returns CDR1 WNHNN and CDR2 SYGVQD (reference sequence). This table comes from immunoSEQ multiplex PCR, and its TCRdb copy is limited to in-frame clones, with some not included. The repertoire holds roughly 140,000 clones, with roughly 92% as singletons. The sample belongs to a study of T cell responses to AZD1222 COVID-19 vaccine. Study-wide results and limits: Only a handful of AZD1222 recipients, more than 5 in all, had baseline seropositivity. Mostly white British, mostly female donors; authors suggested clonal diversity may be underestimated.

The receptor comes from an adult in good health. Here the sequenced sample was peripheral blood, taken on day 0 of AZD1222 vaccination. This rearrangement joins TRBV10-1 to TRBJ2-5; no reliable D call. CDR3 bases: TGCGCCAGCAGCTTACAAGAGACCCAGTACTTC. Translation: CASSLQETQYF.